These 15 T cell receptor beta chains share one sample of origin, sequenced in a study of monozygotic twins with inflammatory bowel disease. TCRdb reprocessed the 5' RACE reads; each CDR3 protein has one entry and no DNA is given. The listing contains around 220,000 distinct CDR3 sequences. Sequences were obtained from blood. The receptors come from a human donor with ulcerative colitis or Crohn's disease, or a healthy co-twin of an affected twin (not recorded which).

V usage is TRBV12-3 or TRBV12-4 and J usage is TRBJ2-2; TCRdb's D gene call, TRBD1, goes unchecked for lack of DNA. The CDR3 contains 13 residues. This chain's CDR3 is CASSLPPAGELFF.

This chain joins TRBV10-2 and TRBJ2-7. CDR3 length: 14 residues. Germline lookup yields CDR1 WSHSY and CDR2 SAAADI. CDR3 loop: CASRETGGYYEQYF.

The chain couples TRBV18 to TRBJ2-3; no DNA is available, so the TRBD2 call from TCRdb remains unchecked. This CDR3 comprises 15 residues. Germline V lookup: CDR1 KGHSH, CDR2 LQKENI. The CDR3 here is CASSLAGGSSDTQYF.

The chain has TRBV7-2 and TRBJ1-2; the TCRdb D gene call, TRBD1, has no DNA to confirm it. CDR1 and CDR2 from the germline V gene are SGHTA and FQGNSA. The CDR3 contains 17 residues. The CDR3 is CASSRPHGQGAESGYTF. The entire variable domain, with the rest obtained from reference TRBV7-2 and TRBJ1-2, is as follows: GAGVSQSPSNKVTEKGKDVELRCDPISGHTALYWYRQSLGQGLEFLIYFQGNSAPDKSGLPSDRFSAERTGGSVSTLTIQRTQQEDSAVYLCASSRPHGQGAESGYTFGSGTRLTVV.

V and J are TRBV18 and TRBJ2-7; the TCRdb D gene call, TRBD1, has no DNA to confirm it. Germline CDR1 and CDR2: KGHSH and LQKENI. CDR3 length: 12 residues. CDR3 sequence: CASSPGGYEQYF.

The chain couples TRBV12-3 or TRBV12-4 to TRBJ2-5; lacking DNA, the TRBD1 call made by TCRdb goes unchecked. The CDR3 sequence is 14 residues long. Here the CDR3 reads CASRRQGRQETQYF.

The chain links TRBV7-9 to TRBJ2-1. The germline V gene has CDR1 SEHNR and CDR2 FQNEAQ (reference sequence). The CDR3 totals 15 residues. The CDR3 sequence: CASSVDNIGLNEQFF. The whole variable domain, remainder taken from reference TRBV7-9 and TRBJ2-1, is DTGVSQNPRHKITKRGQNVTFRCDPISEHNRLYWYRQTLGQGPEFLTYFQNEAQLEKSRLLSDRFSAERPKGSFSTLEIQRTEQGDSAMYLCASSVDNIGLNEQFFGPGTRLTVL.

The chain's CDR3 is CATSRYSGSLEQYF. This sequence joins TRBV15 and TRBJ2-7. This CDR3 has 14 amino acids. Germline V gene data show CDR1 as LNHNV and CDR2 as YYDKDF (reference sequence). Filled out from reference TRBV15 and TRBJ2-7, the complete variable domain reads DAMVIQNPRYQVTQFGKPVTLSCSQTLNHNVMYWYQQKSSQAPKLLFHYYDKDFNNEADTPDNFQSRRPNTSFCFLDIRSPGLGDTAMYLCATSRYSGSLEQYFGPGTRLTVT.

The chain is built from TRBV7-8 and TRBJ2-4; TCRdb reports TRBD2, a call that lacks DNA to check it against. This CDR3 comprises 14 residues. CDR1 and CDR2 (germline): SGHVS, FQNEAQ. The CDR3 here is CASSLVGEQNIQYF.

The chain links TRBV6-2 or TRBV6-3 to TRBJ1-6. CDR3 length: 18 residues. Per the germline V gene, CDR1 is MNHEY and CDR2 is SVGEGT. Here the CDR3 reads CASSYGIRRGTYNSPLHF.

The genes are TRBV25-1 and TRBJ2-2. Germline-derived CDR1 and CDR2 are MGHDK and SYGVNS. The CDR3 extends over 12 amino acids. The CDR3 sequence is CASTIGTGELFF.

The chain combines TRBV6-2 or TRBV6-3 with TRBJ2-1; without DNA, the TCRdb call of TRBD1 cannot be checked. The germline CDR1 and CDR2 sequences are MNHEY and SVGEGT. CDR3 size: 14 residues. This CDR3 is CASSDGGPNNEQFF.

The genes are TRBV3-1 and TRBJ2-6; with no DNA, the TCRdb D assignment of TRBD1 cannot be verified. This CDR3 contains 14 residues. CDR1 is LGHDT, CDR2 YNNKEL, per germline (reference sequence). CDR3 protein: CASSQRASVSVLTF.

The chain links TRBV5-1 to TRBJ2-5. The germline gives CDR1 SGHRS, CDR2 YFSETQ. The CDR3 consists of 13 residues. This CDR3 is CASSLEVAETQYF.

CDR3: CASSYRGSGLGYTF. The chain employs TRBV6-2 or TRBV6-3 and TRBJ1-2; TCRdb indicates TRBD1, and absent DNA this call remains unverified. CDR3 length equals 14 residues. Germline loops: CDR1 MNHEY, CDR2 SVGEGT.